The entry below describes one T cell receptor (beta chain). Its antigen is undetermined. This specimen comes from a study of vaccination and CD4 T cells after COVID-19. Stated treatment: approximately 9-day PBMC culture with coronavirus spike peptide pools or control peptides (ViraFEST assay). The germline V gene encodes CDR1 MNHNS and CDR2 SASEGT. Germline trimming cut 6 bases from V and 4 bases from J; bases unmatched to any gene: 16. There are 17 residues in the CDR3. Oncomine TCR Beta short-read sequencing was applied to DNA from cultured CD4+ T cells. TCRdb recomputed calls from the PCR reads with MiXCR, one row per CDR3 protein. The table lists around 26,000 distinct CDR3 sequences, 50% to 65% of them singletons, with about 30% in the top ten.

The clonotype comes from a human donor who received a COVID-19 vaccine. This material consisted of CD4+ T cells from blood, cultured in vitro, taken before SARS-CoV-2 vaccination. The chain couples TRBV6-1 to TRBJ1-2, with TRBD1 matching over 8 bases. The CDR3 here is CASSLMGQAHSGYGYTF. The CDR3, as DNA: TGTGCCAGCAGCTTAATGGGACAGGCACACTCTGGCTATGGCTACACCTTC.